This T cell receptor (beta chain) was identified during a study of CD8+ T cells in alopecia areata. Study summary: Once tofacitinib had been taken for 6 to 18 months, 6 months off drug followed.

With 5 bases clipped from V and 6 bases from J, the junction kept 18 bases outside the gene matches. Germline loops: CDR1 MDHEN, CDR2 SYDVKM. This CDR3 is built from 18 residues. After isolation, RNA underwent reverse transcription to generate cDNA as the sequencing template. Measured with immunoSEQ multiplex PCR; TCRdb has only the in-frame clones, and not every one. The data contain some 95,000 clones, 40% to 45% of them singletons. Whole-study results and caveats: The study found TCR sharing across patients less clear than in mice, possibly for HLA reasons.

Many counts were recorded for this clone. What it binds is not known. The sequenced material came from CD4+ T cells sorted from blood. This TCR derives from a human donor with alopecia areata. This chain uses TRBV28 with TRBJ2-2; 7 bases are a match to TRBD2. The CDR3 nucleotides are TGTGCCAGCAGTCCAAATCCCAGAAACCGGGACTACCCCGGGGAGCTGTTTTTT. Translated, it gives CASSPNPRNRDYPGELFF. Using reference TRBV28 and TRBJ2-2 for the parts outside the CDR3, the full variable domain is DVKVTQSSRYLVKRTGEKVFLECVQDMDHENMFWYRQDPGLGLRLIYFSYDVKMKEKGDIPEGYSVSREKKERFSLILESASTNQTSMYLCASSPNPRNRDYPGELFFGEGSRLTVL.